What follows are 19 T cell receptor beta chains derived from one specimen sequenced in a study of shared clonotypes between healthy human individuals. CD45RO-negative CD8 cells positively selected for CCR7 made up the naive population, which excluded terminally differentiated effector memory CD45RA+ cells. Repertoires were generated with immunoSEQ multiplex PCR, while TCRdb's copy carries only in-frame clones and drops some. The data show over 800,000 clones, with 85% to 95% seen just once and about 25% held by the top ten. Sequencing used naive CD8+ T cells sorted from blood. The receptors here all came from a young man in good health.

Points on this clone: Different DNA sequences within this sample yield the same CDR3. The V and J genes are TRBV7-9 and TRBJ2-7, with a tentative D call TRBD1 (6 bases). This CDR3 spans 12 amino acids. V lost 5 bases and J lost 4, with 9 bases in between. In germline, CDR1 is SEHNR, CDR2 FQNEAQ (reference sequence). The CDR3: CASSRQGYEQYF. CDR3 in DNA: TGTGCCAGCAGCCGGCAGGGGTACGAGCAGTACTTC.

The rearrangement joins TRBV9 to TRBJ2-3; 14 nucleotides align to TRBD2. After removal of 2 bases from V and 6 bases from J, the junction contained 8 bases not matched to a gene. The CDR3 consists of 17 residues. The germline V gene has CDR1 SGDLS and CDR2 YYNGEE. CDR3: CASSVARLAGGPDTQYF. CDR3 nucleotide sequence: TGTGCCAGCAGCGTTGCCAGACTAGCGGGAGGGCCGGATACGCAGTATTTT.

This chain links TRBV16 with TRBJ1-5, with a weak D call TRBD1 (6 bases). Trimming took off 4 bases at V and 7 bases at J, with 14 bases between the two ends. From germline, CDR1 is KGHSY and CDR2 FQNENV. CDR3 length equals 14 residues. CDR3 in amino acids: CASSPSQGSQPQHF. DNA for the CDR3: TGTGCCAGCAGCCCGTCGCAGGGGAGCCAGCCCCAGCATTTT.

This chain uses TRBV15 with TRBJ1-4; TRBD1 might be the D (5 bases). CDR3 length equals 14 residues. Trimming took 6 bases from V and 2 from J, leaving 10 bases between them. Germline CDR1 LNHNV, CDR2 YYDKDF (reference sequence). The CDR3 coding sequence is TGTGCCACCAGGGATGGGGCCACTAATGAAAAACTGTTTTTT. This encodes CATRDGATNEKLFF.

V is TRBV9 and J is TRBJ2-7, with TRBD1 identical over 8 bases. Unmatched junction bases numbered 7, after V lost 4 bases and J lost 4 bases. This CDR3 comprises 14 residues. Germline CDR1 and CDR2: SGDLS and YYNGEE. The CDR3 region has the DNA TGTGCCAGCAGCCCTACAGGGGGTGAATACGAGCAGTACTTC. It codes for CASSPTGGEYEQYF.

The chain is built from TRBV2 and TRBJ2-1; TRBD2 might be the D (5 bases). Germline CDR1 reads SNHLY; CDR2 reads FYNNEI. This CDR3 comprises 14 residues. The ends were cut back, 0 bases at V and 6 bases at J, with 9 bases in the middle. The CDR3 bases are TGTGCCAGCAGTGAAGCGCTTCGGGGCAATGAGCAGTTCTTC. Residues: CASSEALRGNEQFF.

A remark on this clone: Within the sample, other DNA sequences also encode this same CDR3. J is TRBJ2-1 and V is TRBV7-9, with a possible D match to TRBD2 (6 bases). The CDR3 extends over 14 amino acids. Trimming left V 1 base short and J 2 bases short, with 6 bases between. From germline, CDR1 is SEHNR and CDR2 FQNEAQ (reference sequence). The CDR3 DNA is TGTGCCAGCAGCTTAGGCGGGACCTACAATGAGCAGTTCTTC. Protein sequence: CASSLGGTYNEQFF.

This chain connects TRBV10-3 to TRBJ2-2, with TRBD1 identical over 8 bases. The V segment lost 6 bases and the J segment 3 bases; nucleotides outside the gene matches: 6. The length of the CDR3 is 15 residues. The germline V gene encodes CDR1 ENHRY and CDR2 SYGVKD. The CDR3 loop is CAIRAGTGYTGELFF. The CDR3 DNA reads as TGTGCCATCAGAGCCGGGACAGGCTACACCGGGGAGCTGTTTTTT.

The chain couples TRBV11-2 to TRBJ2-5, with D hard to call. V shed 3 bases and J shed 7 bases, with 12 bases lying between them. This CDR3 comprises 13 residues. Germline V gene sequence: CDR1 SGHAT, CDR2 FQNNGV. The CDR3 sequence: CASSFGFPGTQYF. The CDR3 DNA reads as TGTGCCAGCAGCTTCGGCTTCCCGGGGACCCAGTACTTC.

The rearrangement uses TRBV18 and TRBJ2-1; TRBD2 matches at 11 bases. The CDR3 is 19 residues long. V trimming: 3 bases; J trimming: 5 bases; junction bases outside the gene matches: 15. The V gene's germline CDR1 is KGHSH and CDR2 LQKENI. The CDR3 reads CASSPSSGRTYLLNNEQFF. The CDR3 DNA reads as TGTGCCAGCTCACCCTCTAGCGGGAGGACCTACCTCTTAAACAATGAGCAGTTCTTC.

This clone was seen just once. The chain uses TRBV28 and TRBJ2-3, with 9 bases identical to TRBD1. V gave up 6 bases and J gave up 1 base; unmatched junction bases: 14. Germline loops: CDR1 MDHEN, CDR2 SYDVKM. This CDR3 spans 18 amino acids. In DNA form, the CDR3 reads TGTGCCAGCAGCCCAGGGGTGCGGACAGGGGCCCGCACAGATACGCAGTATTTT. This sequence encodes CASSPGVRTGARTDTQYF.

The chain has TRBV28 and TRBJ1-4, with a tentative D call TRBD1 (6 bases). This CDR3 spans 14 amino acids. CDR1 and CDR2 from the germline V gene are MDHEN and SYDVKM. V lost 11 bases to trimming and J lost 7 bases, with 20 bases between them. The CDR3 DNA reads TGTGCCGTTCACAACAGGGTCGATCGTGAAAAACTGTTTTTT. Its protein is CAVHNRVDREKLFF.

The chain employs TRBV5-1 and TRBJ2-1; D unclear. Germline-derived CDR1 and CDR2 are SGHRS and YFSETQ. Trimming stripped 0 bases from V and 8 bases from J, with 12 bases between. The CDR3 is made up of 14 amino acids. The CDR3 DNA reads as TGCGCCAGCAGCTTGGATTTGATTCTCGATGAGCAGTTCTTC. Amino acids: CASSLDLILDEQFF.

V is TRBV28 and J is TRBJ2-5; perhaps TRBD1 as D (6 bases). In germline, CDR1 is MDHEN, CDR2 SYDVKM. This CDR3 is built from 13 residues. V lost 5 bases and J 5 bases, leaving 12 bases between the germline ends. The CDR3 spells CASSPTGLETQYF. The CDR3 DNA reads as TGTGCCAGCAGTCCCACAGGGTTGGAGACCCAGTACTTC.

This chain connects TRBV2 to TRBJ2-2; 10 bases line up with TRBD1. Germline V gene lookup returns CDR1 SNHLY and CDR2 FYNNEI. This CDR3 region has 16 residues. Trimming at V came to 3 bases and at J to 4 bases, leaving 5 bases not matched to a gene. Written as DNA, the CDR3 is TGTGCCAGCAGTGACCCGGGACAGGGGATCACCGGGGAGCTGTTTTTT. Amino acid sequence: CASSDPGQGITGELFF.

The chain carries TRBV5-6 and TRBJ2-2; 8 bases fit TRBD2. In germline, CDR1 is SGHDT, CDR2 YYEEEE. This CDR3 contains 16 residues. V was clipped by 0 bases and J by 2 bases; unmatched bases: 3. CDR3 in amino acids: CASSLGLAINTGELFF. The DNA of the CDR3 is TGTGCCAGCAGCTTGGGACTAGCGATTAACACCGGGGAGCTGTTTTTT.

This clone was seen only once. V is TRBV10-3 and J is TRBJ1-5, with a possible D match to TRBD1 (6 bases). Trimming cost V 5 bases and J 3 bases, with 11 bases left between them. Germline-derived CDR1 and CDR2 are ENHRY and SYGVKD. The CDR3 has 14 amino acids. The CDR3 DNA sequence: TGTGCCATCAGTCCCACAGGGAACAATCAGCCCCAGCATTTT. Encoded protein: CAISPTGNNQPQHF.

The chain combines TRBV7-9 with TRBJ2-5; no firm D call. V was trimmed by 0 bases and J by 4 bases, leaving 3 bases between them. The germline V gene has CDR1 SEHNR and CDR2 FQNEAQ (reference sequence). The CDR3 length is 12 residues. The DNA of the CDR3 is TGTGCCAGCAGCTTAGCGTTAGAGACCCAGTACTTC. This translates into CASSLALETQYF.

This clone has ten or more counts. The CDR3 bases are TGCGCCAGCAAAACCGGGACGGATAACACTGAAGCTTTCTTT. Protein sequence: CASKTGTDNTEAFF. The chain uses TRBV5-1 and TRBJ1-1; maybe TRBD1 (5 bases). There are 14 residues in the CDR3. Trimming left V 6 bases short and J 2 bases short, with 14 bases between. Germline CDR1 is SGHRS and CDR2 is YFSETQ.